The T cell receptor (beta chain) described here comes from a study of blood T cell repertoires in COVID-19. Study as a whole: Acute-phase and convalescent COVID-19 samples originated in the United States, Italy and Spain. The analysed material was cDNA or gDNA that came from T cells, B-cell-depleted T cells, or PBMCs.

J gave up 11 bases and V 1 base, and 10 bases lay outside the gene matches. CDR3 length: 15 amino acids. CDR1 and CDR2 (germline): LGHNA, YSLEER. Measured with immunoSEQ multiplex PCR; TCRdb has only the in-frame clones, and not every one. The sample records 70,000 to 100,000 clones, 89% being singletons. It was during active infection that Seattle patients were enrolled and then longitudinally followed. V gene TRBV4-3 combines with J gene TRBJ1-4; 7 bases fit TRBD1. The sequence was obtained from a man between 50 and 59 years old with COVID-19, enrolled during active disease. Sequencing was done on a sample of peripheral blood. The CDR3 spells CASSQGWDSNTKLFF. The DNA for the CDR3 is TGCGCCAGCAGCCAAGGGTGGGACAGCAATACGAAACTGTTTTTT.